Following are 22 T cell receptor beta chains from one sample sequenced in a study of T-cell memory formation after mild COVID-19 (dated by TCRdb to about 2021). Library method: 5' RACE. The listed sequencing device is Illumina NovaSeq 6000. TCRdb cleaned the public reads at Q25 with fastp, built clones with MiXCR and kept in-frame beta chains. Every CDR3 protein is listed once, alongside the most common genes and DNA of its rows. This sample lists 250,000 to 400,000 distinct CDR3 sequences; roughly an eighth were detected once. Together, the top ten hold approximately 22% of the sample. Material: PBMCs or a T cell subset sorted from them (not recorded which). These receptors were taken from a man aged 18-30 years who had mild COVID-19 (a few samples of this study predate the infection). The sample titles of this study are shuffled in the database, so cell type and time point are left out; the donor was told from shared clones.

The chain joins TRBV7-6 to TRBJ2-5; D perhaps matches TRBD2 (6 bases). Trimming took 5 bases from V and 2 from J, leaving 9 bases between them. CDR1 and CDR2 (germline): SGHVS, FNYEAQ. The CDR3 has 13 amino acids. Here the CDR3 DNA reads TGTGCCAGCAGCAAGGGACTGCAAGAGACCCAGTACTTC. Its translation: CASSKGLQETQYF. The variable domain in full, completed from reference TRBV7-6 and TRBJ2-5, reads GAGVSQSPRYKVTKRGQDVALRCDPISGHVSLYWYRQALGQGPEFLTYFNYEAQQDKSGLPNDRFSAERPEGSISTLTIQRTEQRDSAMYRCASSKGLQETQYFGPGTRLLVL.

The chain couples TRBV2 to TRBJ2-4; D remains ambiguous. The CDR3 runs to 17 residues. CDR1 is SNHLY and CDR2 is FYNNEI in the germline V gene. Trimming took 2 bases from V and 0 from J, leaving 14 bases between them. The CDR3 protein is CASSETAIGLAKNIQYF. The CDR3, as DNA: TGTGCCAGCAGTGAAACGGCAATTGGGCTAGCCAAAAACATTCAGTACTTC.

This clonotype was observed a few times. DNA of the CDR3: TGTGCCAGTAGTAAGGGCCGCTCCCAGGGGGGGATCACAGATACGCAGTATTTT. Encoded protein: CASSKGRSQGGITDTQYF. The chain employs TRBV19 and TRBJ2-3, with D perhaps being TRBD1 or TRBD2 (7 bases each). The CDR3 has 18 amino acids. Trimming left V 4 bases short and J 2 bases short, with 22 bases between. The V gene's germline CDR1 is LNHDA and CDR2 SQIVND (reference sequence).

In its sample, this clonotype was seen a few times. The rearrangement links TRBV11-2 to TRBJ2-4; the D gene is possibly TRBD2 (5 bases). CDR3 length: 12 residues. From germline, CDR1 is SGHAT and CDR2 FQNNGV. Trimming removed 3 bases from V and 7 bases from J, with 7 bases in between. The CDR3 sequence: CASSLDLNIQYF. The CDR3 DNA is TGTGCCAGCAGCTTGGACTTGAACATTCAGTACTTC.

This clonotype was recorded a few times. This chain connects TRBV7-9 to TRBJ2-7; D is unresolved. Between the trimmed V and J ends, which lost 0 bases and 5 bases, there was a span of 5 bases. This CDR3 contains 12 residues. Germline V gives CDR1 SEHNR, CDR2 FQNEAQ (reference sequence). The CDR3 nucleotides are TGTGCCAGCAGCTTAGCTGTCCACGAGCAGTACTTC. It yields the protein CASSLAVHEQYF.

This clonotype turned up a few times. The V gene is TRBV5-1, the J gene TRBJ1-6; D is possibly TRBD1 (5 bases). In germline, CDR1 is SGHRS, CDR2 YFSETQ. The CDR3 is 14 residues long. Trimming left V 4 bases short and J 15 bases short, with 20 bases between. CDR3: CASSQSGTTLGLHF. The CDR3 bases are TGCGCCAGCAGCCAATCCGGGACGACCCTCGGCCTCCACTTT. The whole variable domain, remainder taken from reference TRBV5-1 and TRBJ1-6, is KAGVTQTPRYLIKTRGQQVTLSCSPISGHRSVSWYQQTPGQGLQFLFEYFSETQRNKGNFPGRFSGRQFSNSRSEMNVSTLELGDSALYLCASSQSGTTLGLHFGNGTRLTVT.

A few counts support this clonotype. V gene TRBV20-1 combines with J gene TRBJ2-7, with 7 nucleotides matching TRBD1. This CDR3 region has 14 residues. Germline values: CDR1 DFQATT, CDR2 SNEGSKA (reference sequence). The V gene end was trimmed by 6 bases and the J gene end by 7 bases; junction bases not matched to a gene: 15. The CDR3, as DNA: TGCAGTGCCCCTATGGGGACAGATTTACGAGAGCAGTACTTC. Its translation is CSAPMGTDLREQYF.

The chain recombines TRBV5-6 with TRBJ1-5; the match to TRBD1 covers 9 bases. Trimming at V came to 5 bases and at J to 5 bases, leaving 8 bases not matched to a gene. CDR1 SGHDT and CDR2 YYEEEE come from the germline V gene. The CDR3 extends over 15 amino acids. CDR3 DNA: TGTGCCAGCAGGATAATGGGACAGGGAGATCAGCCCCAGCATTTT. Its protein product is CASRIMGQGDQPQHF.

A few counts support this clonotype. The V and J genes are TRBV20-1 and TRBJ2-7, with D unresolved. The germline V and J ends were trimmed by 0 bases and 0 bases, with 9 bases remaining between them. CDR1 is DFQATT, CDR2 SNEGSKA, per germline (reference sequence). This CDR3 has 14 amino acids. The CDR3: CSARDARSSYEQYF. CDR3 DNA: TGCAGTGCTAGAGATGCAAGGAGCTCCTACGAGCAGTACTTC.

V is TRBV5-1 and J is TRBJ2-2; D might be TRBD2 (6 bases). The length of the CDR3 is 16 residues. The V end lost 0 bases, the J end lost 5 bases, and 14 bases lay between the germline ends. The V gene's germline CDR1 is SGHRS and CDR2 YFSETQ. The CDR3 sequence is CASSLVGRLLTGELFF. DNA of the CDR3: TGCGCCAGCAGCTTGGTGGGGAGGCTACTGACCGGGGAGCTGTTTTTT.

This clonotype was recorded only once. The genes are TRBV7-3 and TRBJ2-1; D uncertain. Germline assignment: CDR1 SGHTA and CDR2 FQGTGA. CDR3 length: 13 amino acids. V was pared by 1 base and J by 9 bases, with 10 bases between. The CDR3 DNA reads as TGTGCCAGCAGCTTAAAACACACGGGTGAGCAGTTCTTC. Translating it yields CASSLKHTGEQFF.

The chain recombines TRBV7-2 with TRBJ2-2, with D unresolved. CDR1 is SGHTA, CDR2 FQGNSA, per germline. This CDR3 spans 14 amino acids. V lost 1 base and J lost 4, with 7 bases in between. The CDR3 spells CASSLVTITGELFF. The CDR3 bases are TGTGCCAGCAGCTTAGTGACCATCACCGGGGAGCTGTTTTTT. Supplemented by reference TRBV7-2 and TRBJ2-2, the full variable domain reads GAGVSQSPSNKVTEKGKDVELRCDPISGHTALYWYRQSLGQGLEFLIYFQGNSAPDKSGLPSDRFSAERTGGSVSTLTIQRTQQEDSAVYLCASSLVTITGELFFGEGSRLTVL.

This clonotype was counted ten times or more. The chain uses TRBV12-3 or TRBV12-4 and TRBJ1-5; D remains ambiguous. Trimming took off 6 bases at V and 5 bases at J, with 11 bases between the two ends. The CDR3 spans 13 residues. The CDR3 coding sequence is TGTGCCAGCAGCCTTTTAGAGGATCAGCCCCAGCATTTT. It encodes CASSLLEDQPQHF.

This chain connects TRBV7-9 to TRBJ2-7; D is perhaps TRBD1 (5 bases). This CDR3 contains 16 residues. Per the germline V gene, CDR1 is SEHNR and CDR2 is FQNEAQ (reference sequence). Trimming removed 5 bases at V and 0 bases at J, with 17 bases between. Here the CDR3 DNA reads TGTGCCAGCAGCCGTGTGGGGCCGTCGAGCTCCTACGAGCAGTACGTC. Protein sequence: CASSRVGPSSSYEQYV.

V is TRBV28 and J is TRBJ1-5, with TRBD1 as a possible D gene (5 bases). V was shortened by 8 bases and J by 5 bases, with 16 bases between the two germline ends. This CDR3 is built from 14 residues. Per the germline V gene, CDR1 is MDHEN and CDR2 is SYDVKM. The CDR3 is CASSGADQDQPQHF. CDR3 in DNA: TGTGCCAGCTCTGGGGCGGATCAAGATCAGCCCCAGCATTTT.

This clonotype appeared a few times. The rearrangement joins TRBV20-1 to TRBJ2-5; no clear D. The CDR3 sequence is 14 residues long. The ends were cut back, 5 bases at V and 0 bases at J, with 13 bases in the middle. Germline V gives CDR1 DFQATT, CDR2 SNEGSKA (reference sequence). The CDR3 region is CSALSSDDQETQYF. DNA for the CDR3: TGCAGTGCTCTAAGTAGTGACGACCAAGAGACCCAGTACTTC.

This clonotype has just a few counts. The V gene is TRBV14, the J gene TRBJ2-7, with a weak D call TRBD2 (6 bases). Per the germline V gene, CDR1 is SGHDN and CDR2 is FVKESK. The CDR3 length is 12 residues. The V gene lost 1 base and the J gene lost 11 bases, with 12 bases spanning the gap. The CDR3 coding sequence is TGTGCCAGCAGCCAAGGCCGGGGGTGGAAGTACTTC. Its translation is CASSQGRGWKYF.

The table lists this clonotype with a few counts. The chain links TRBV6-5 to TRBJ2-7; 7 positions agree with TRBD1. This CDR3 contains 11 residues. Germline V lookup: CDR1 MNHEY, CDR2 SVGAGI. The junction had 5 bases not matched to a gene; V was cut back by 11 bases and J by 4 bases. In nucleotides, the CDR3 is TGTGCCTCCGAGGGGGCTTACGAGCAGTACTTC. Its translation is CASEGAYEQYF.

The chain couples TRBV7-6 to TRBJ2-3; TRBD2 might be the D (6 bases). Germline loops: CDR1 SGHVS, CDR2 FNYEAQ. Trimming took off 2 bases at V and 8 bases at J, with 8 bases between the two ends. The CDR3 length is 12 residues. The CDR3 spells CASSLMGGTQYF. CDR3 DNA: TGTGCCAGCAGCTTAATGGGAGGTACGCAGTATTTT. The full variable domain, rest sourced from reference TRBV7-6 and TRBJ2-3, is GAGVSQSPRYKVTKRGQDVALRCDPISGHVSLYWYRQALGQGPEFLTYFNYEAQQDKSGLPNDRFSAERPEGSISTLTIQRTEQRDSAMYRCASSLMGGTQYFGPGTRLTVL.

Many counts were recorded for this clonotype. The gene calls are TRBV7-2 and TRBJ2-5, with unresolved D. V gave up 1 base and J gave up 9 bases, with 12 bases separating them. Germline V gene sequence: CDR1 SGHTA, CDR2 FQGNSA. This CDR3 comprises 13 residues. The CDR3 here is CASSLEAGAAQYF. CDR3 DNA: TGTGCCAGCAGCTTAGAGGCCGGCGCGGCCCAGTACTTC.

The chain links TRBV9 to TRBJ2-2, with unresolved D. Germline V CDR1 and CDR2: SGDLS, YYNGEE. This CDR3 has 16 residues. Trimming took 5 bases from V and 1 from J, leaving 15 bases between them. The CDR3: CASSAFPRRNTGELFF. The CDR3 DNA reads TGTGCCAGCAGTGCTTTTCCTAGGAGGAACACCGGGGAGCTGTTTTTT.

The chain carries TRBV2 and TRBJ1-1; 8 positions match TRBD1. The length of the CDR3 is 15 residues. The V and J ends lost 7 bases and 4 bases, in that order; junction bases with no gene match: 11. Germline V lookup: CDR1 SNHLY, CDR2 FYNNEI. As DNA, the CDR3 is TGTGCCAGCACCCCGCCAGGGGGCGATGTCACTGAAGCTTTCTTT. Translation gives CASTPPGGDVTEAFF.